This T cell receptor (beta chain) emerged from a study of beta chain features in type 1 diabetes. Across the study: Healthy donors and patients had similar age, gender and cell yields. Study findings and constraints: Researchers reported that naive, central memory and Treg TCRB repertoires appeared more similar in patients than in healthy donors. For cells with high TCR expression, cDNA sequencing could yield over-representation. Reduced insertions and increased deletions marked VDJ junctions in type 1 diabetes patients.

Isolated RNA was reverse transcribed in full, so expressed TCRB transcripts were sequenced. Assay: immunoSEQ multiplex PCR; the TCRdb copy retains only in-frame clones and omits some. The table lists about 350,000 clones, around 20% of them singletons. With regard to this clone: Its antigen is not identified.

Germline assignment: CDR1 SGHTA and CDR2 FQGNSA. V dropped 6 bases and J dropped 3; count of bases not matched to a gene: 5. The CDR3 spans 14 residues. This rearrangement joins TRBV7-2 to TRBJ1-2; the match to TRBD1 covers 9 bases. The material sequenced was naive CD4+ T cells from blood. This clonotype was sampled from a woman aged 18-29 years in good health. The CDR3 bases are TGTGCCAGCAGTTCGGGACAGGGTGACTATGGCTACACCTTC. This gives the protein CASSSGQGDYGYTF.